Sequencing of this TCR beta chain was carried out in a study of blood T cell repertoires in COVID-19. The CDR3 is 15 residues long. Germline CDR1 LNHNV, CDR2 YYDKDF (reference sequence). With 5 bases removed from V and 3 bases from J, the gap between germline ends came to 14 bases. Assay used: immunoSEQ multiplex PCR; TCRdb lists only in-frame clones, some missing. The sample lists about 110,000 clones; just under 90% were seen once. The source is a human donor in a cohort sampled during active COVID-19. The material sequenced was peripheral blood. The gene calls are TRBV15 and TRBJ1-3; D is ambiguous. CDR3 nucleotide sequence: TGTGCCACCAGCTTGGAGGGATCTCTTGGAAACACCATATATTTT. It is translated as CATSLEGSLGNTIYF.